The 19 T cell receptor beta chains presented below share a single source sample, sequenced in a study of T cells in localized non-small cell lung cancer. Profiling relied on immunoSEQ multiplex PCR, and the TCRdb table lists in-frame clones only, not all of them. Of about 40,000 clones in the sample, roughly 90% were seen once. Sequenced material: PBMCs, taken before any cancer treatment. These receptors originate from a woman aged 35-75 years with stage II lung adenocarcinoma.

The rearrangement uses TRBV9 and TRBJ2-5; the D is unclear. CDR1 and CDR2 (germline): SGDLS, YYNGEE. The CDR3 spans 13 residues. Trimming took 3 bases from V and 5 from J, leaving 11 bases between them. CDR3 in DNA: TGTGCCAGCAGCGCGGTAGCTGGGGAGACCCAGTACTTC. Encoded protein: CASSAVAGETQYF.

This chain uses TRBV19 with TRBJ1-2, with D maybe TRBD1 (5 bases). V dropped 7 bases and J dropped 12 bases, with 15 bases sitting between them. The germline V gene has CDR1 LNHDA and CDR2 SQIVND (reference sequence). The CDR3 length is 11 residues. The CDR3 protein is CASTRDRLHTF. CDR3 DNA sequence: TGTGCCAGTACCAGGGACCGCTTGCACACCTTC.

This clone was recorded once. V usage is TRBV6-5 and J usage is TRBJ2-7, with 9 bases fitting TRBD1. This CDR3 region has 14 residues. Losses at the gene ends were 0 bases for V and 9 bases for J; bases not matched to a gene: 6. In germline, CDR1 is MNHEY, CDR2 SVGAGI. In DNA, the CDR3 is TGTGCCAGCAGTTACTCGGCGACAGGGGGTAGGCAGTACTTC. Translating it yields CASSYSATGGRQYF.

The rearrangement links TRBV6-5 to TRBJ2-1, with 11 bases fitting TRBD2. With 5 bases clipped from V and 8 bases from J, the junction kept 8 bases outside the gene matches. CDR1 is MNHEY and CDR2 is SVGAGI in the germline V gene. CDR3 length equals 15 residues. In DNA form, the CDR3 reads TGTGCCAGCAGTCCCACTAGCGGGAGAGGGGATGAGCAGTTCTTC. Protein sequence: CASSPTSGRGDEQFF.

The chain's CDR3 is CASSLGPTEAFF. CDR3 bases: TGTGCCAGCAGCTTAGGCCCAACTGAAGCTTTCTTT. V and J are TRBV11-2 and TRBJ1-1; D is unresolved. This CDR3 has 12 residues. Per germline, CDR1 SGHAT and CDR2 FQNNGV. V was trimmed by 1 base and J by 5 bases, leaving 5 bases between them. Complete variable domain (other parts from reference TRBV11-2 and TRBJ1-1): EAGVAQSPRYKIIEKRQSVAFWCNPISGHATLYWYQQILGQGPKLLIQFQNNGVVDDSQLPKDRFSAERLKGVDSTLKIQPAKLEDSAVYLCASSLGPTEAFFGQGTRLTVV.

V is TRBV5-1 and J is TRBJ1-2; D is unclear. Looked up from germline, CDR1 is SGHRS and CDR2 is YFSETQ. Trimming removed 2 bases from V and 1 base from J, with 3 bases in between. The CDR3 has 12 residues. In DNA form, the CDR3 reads TGCGCCAGCAGCTTTTTTAACTATGGCTACACCTTC. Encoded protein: CASSFFNYGYTF.

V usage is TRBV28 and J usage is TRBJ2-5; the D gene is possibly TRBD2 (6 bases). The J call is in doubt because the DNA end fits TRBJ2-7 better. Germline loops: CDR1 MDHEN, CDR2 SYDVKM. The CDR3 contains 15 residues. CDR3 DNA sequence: TGTGCCAGCAGCTCCGGAGGGCCGAAGTCCTACGAGCAGTACTTC. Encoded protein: CASSSGGPKSYEQYF.

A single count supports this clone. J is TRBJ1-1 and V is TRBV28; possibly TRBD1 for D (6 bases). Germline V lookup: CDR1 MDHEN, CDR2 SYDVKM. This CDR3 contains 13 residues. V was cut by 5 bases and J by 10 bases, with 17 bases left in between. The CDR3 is CASSPRTALRAFF. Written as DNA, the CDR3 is TGTGCCAGCAGTCCACGGACAGCCCTGAGAGCTTTCTTT.

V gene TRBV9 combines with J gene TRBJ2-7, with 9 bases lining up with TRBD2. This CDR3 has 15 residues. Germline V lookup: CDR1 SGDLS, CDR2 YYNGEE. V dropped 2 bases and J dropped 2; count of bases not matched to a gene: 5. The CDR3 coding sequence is TGTGCCAGCAGCGTGTCCCCTAGCGGGACCTACGAGCAGTACTTC. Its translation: CASSVSPSGTYEQYF.

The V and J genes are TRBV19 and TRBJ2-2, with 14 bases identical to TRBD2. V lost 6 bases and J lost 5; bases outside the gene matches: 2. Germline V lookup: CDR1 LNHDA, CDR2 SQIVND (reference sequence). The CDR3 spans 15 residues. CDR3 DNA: TGTGCCAGTAGGACTAGCGGGGGGGCGACCGGGGAGCTGTTTTTT. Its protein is CASRTSGGATGELFF.

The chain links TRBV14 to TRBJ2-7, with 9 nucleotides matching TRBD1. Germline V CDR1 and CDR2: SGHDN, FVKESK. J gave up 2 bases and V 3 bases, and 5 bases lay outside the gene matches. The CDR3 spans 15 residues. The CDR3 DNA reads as TGTGCCAGCAGCCAGTCCGGGACAGGGACCTACGAGCAGTACTTC. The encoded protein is CASSQSGTGTYEQYF.

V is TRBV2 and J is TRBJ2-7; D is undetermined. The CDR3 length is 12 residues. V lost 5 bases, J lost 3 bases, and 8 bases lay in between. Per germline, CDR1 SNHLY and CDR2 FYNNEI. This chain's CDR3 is CASSRTGYEQYF. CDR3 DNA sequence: TGTGCCAGCAGTCGGACCGGCTACGAGCAGTACTTC. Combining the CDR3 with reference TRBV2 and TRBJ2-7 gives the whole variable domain EPEVTQTPSHQVTQMGQEVILRCVPISNHLYFYWYRQILGQKVEFLVSFYNNEISEKSEIFDDQFSVERPDGSNFTLKIRSTKLEDSAMYFCASSRTGYEQYFGPGTRLTVT.

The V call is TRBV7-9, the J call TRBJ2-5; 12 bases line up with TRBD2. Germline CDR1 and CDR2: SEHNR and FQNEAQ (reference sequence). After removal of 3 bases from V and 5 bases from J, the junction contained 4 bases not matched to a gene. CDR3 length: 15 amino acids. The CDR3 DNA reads TGTGCCAGCAGCTTGACTAGCGGGAGTTATGAGACCCAGTACTTC. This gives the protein CASSLTSGSYETQYF. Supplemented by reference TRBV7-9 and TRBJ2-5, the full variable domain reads DTGVSQNPRHKITKRGQNVTFRCDPISEHNRLYWYRQTLGQGPEFLTYFQNEAQLEKSRLLSDRFSAERPKGSFSTLEIQRTEQGDSAMYLCASSLTSGSYETQYFGPGTRLLVL.

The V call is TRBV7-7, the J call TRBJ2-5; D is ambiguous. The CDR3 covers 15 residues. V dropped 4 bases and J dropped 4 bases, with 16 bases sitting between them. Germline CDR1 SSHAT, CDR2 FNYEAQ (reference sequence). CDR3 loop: CASSSVFGLGETQYF. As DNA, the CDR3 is TGTGCCAGCAGCTCGGTTTTTGGGCTGGGAGAGACCCAGTACTTC.

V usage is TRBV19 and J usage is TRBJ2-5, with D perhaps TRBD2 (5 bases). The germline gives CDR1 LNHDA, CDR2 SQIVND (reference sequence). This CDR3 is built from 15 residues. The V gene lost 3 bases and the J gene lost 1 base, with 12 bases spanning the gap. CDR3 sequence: CASSIFAEGQETQYF. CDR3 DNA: TGTGCCAGTAGTATCTTCGCCGAGGGCCAAGAGACCCAGTACTTC.

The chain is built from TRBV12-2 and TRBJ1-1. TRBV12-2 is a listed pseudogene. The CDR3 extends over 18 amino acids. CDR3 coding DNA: TGTGCAAGTCGCTTAGAAAGCGGGTCGTGCACCCCAAACACTGAAGCTTTCTTT. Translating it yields CASRLESGSCTPNTEAFF.

The CDR3 DNA follows: TGTGCAAGTCGCTTAGGTAGCGGACACACAGATACGCAGTATTTT. Amino acid sequence: CASRLGSGHTDTQYF. The chain couples TRBV12-2 to TRBJ2-3; the table calls TRBD2, which could not be checked here. TRBV12-2 constitutes a pseudogene. The length of the CDR3 is 15 residues.

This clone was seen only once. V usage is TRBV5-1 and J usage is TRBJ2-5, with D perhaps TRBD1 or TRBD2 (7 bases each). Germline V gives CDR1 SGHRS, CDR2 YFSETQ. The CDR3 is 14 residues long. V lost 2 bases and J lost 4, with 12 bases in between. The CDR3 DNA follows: TGCGCCAGCAGCTTCCAGGGGGGGGCAGAGACCCAGTACTTC. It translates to CASSFQGGAETQYF.

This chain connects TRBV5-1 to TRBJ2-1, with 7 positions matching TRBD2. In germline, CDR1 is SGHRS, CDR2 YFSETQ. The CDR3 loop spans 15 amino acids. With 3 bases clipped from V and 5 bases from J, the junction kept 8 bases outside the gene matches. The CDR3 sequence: CASSSGGTTDNEQFF. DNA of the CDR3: TGCGCCAGCAGCTCCGGCGGGACTACTGACAATGAGCAGTTCTTC.